The count of the clone carrying this TCR beta chain is one. As yet, its antigen is unknown. This record belongs to a study of T cells in localized non-small cell lung cancer. CDR1 and CDR2 from the germline V gene are SQVTM and ANQGSEA. There are 12 residues in the CDR3. Notes on the study in general: Of the top 100 tumor clones, median 57 were in adjacent lung, 25 to 35 among its top 100.

Repertoires were generated with immunoSEQ multiplex PCR, while TCRdb's copy carries only in-frame clones and drops some. Of about 33,000 clones listed, 91% are singletons. The sample consisted of PBMCs, taken before any cancer treatment. This clonotype was obtained from a man between 40 and 69 years old with stage II lung adenocarcinoma. The V and J genes are TRBV29-1 and TRBJ2-1; perhaps TRBD1 as D (5 bases). CDR3 DNA: TGCACCATGGGGCAGGGTAGGAATGAGCAGTTCTTC. It translates to CTMGQGRNEQFF.